This T cell receptor beta chain was sequenced in a study of cytomegalovirus exposure and HLA in healthy donors. The PCR employed 60 Vbeta primers together with 13 Jbeta primers. The table came from immunoSEQ multiplex PCR; TCRdb's copy has only in-frame clones and leaves some out. The sample has around 130,000 clones; around 83% are singletons. Germline V gene lookup returns CDR1 SEHNR and CDR2 FQNEAQ (reference sequence). This CDR3 region has 14 residues. V lost 1 base and J lost 3, with 10 bases in between. Comment on this clone: As yet, its antigen is unknown. Different DNA sequences within this sample yield the same CDR3.

Broader study findings: Researchers reported in a later analysis that common viral pathogens appeared linked to several top clusters. The classifier reportedly diagnosed cytomegalovirus status with high sensitivity and specificity.

Sequencing was done on a sample of PBMCs. The V call is TRBV7-9, the J call TRBJ2-7; D is perhaps TRBD1 (5 bases). The clonotype originates from a man aged 50-59 years in good health and CMV-seronegative. The CDR3 nucleotides are TGTGCCAGCAGCTTAGACAGGTCTGACTACGAGCAGTACTTC. It yields the protein CASSLDRSDYEQYF.